The 13 T cell receptor beta chains given below trace back to one sample, sequenced in a study of T cell responses to AZD1222 COVID-19 vaccine. Sequenced by immunoSEQ multiplex PCR; TCRdb stores in-frame clones only, minus some. Here the sample spans tens of thousands of clones, around 89% being singletons. Source: peripheral blood, taken 28 days after the second AZD1222 dose. These receptors originate from an adult who received the AZD1222 COVID-19 vaccine.

The rearrangement joins TRBV19 to TRBJ1-2, with unresolved D. This CDR3 region has 15 residues. Trimming cost V 3 bases and J 4 bases, with 15 bases left between them. The germline V gene has CDR1 LNHDA and CDR2 SQIVND (reference sequence). CDR3 coding DNA: TGTGCCAGTAGTATTTCGTCACAGCGGACCTATGGCTACACCTTC. Protein: CASSISSQRTYGYTF.

The chain has TRBV7-2 and TRBJ1-5; the D is unclear. This CDR3 has 13 residues. Trimming shortened V by 0 bases and J by 4 bases, and 4 bases separated the two germline ends. The germline V gene has CDR1 SGHTA and CDR2 FQGNSA. The CDR3 bases are TGTGCCAGCAGCTTAGCCATTAATCAGCCCCAGCATTTT. The encoded protein is CASSLAINQPQHF.

J is TRBJ1-2 and V is TRBV10-3, with TRBD1 as a possible D gene (6 bases). V shed 6 bases and J shed 4 bases, with 12 bases lying between them. The CDR3 has 13 amino acids. Germline CDR1 reads ENHRY; CDR2 reads SYGVKD. For the CDR3, the DNA is TGTGCCATCAGCACAACAGGGATCTATGGCTACACCTTC. Its translation is CAISTTGIYGYTF.

The chain uses TRBV7-6 and TRBJ1-3, with TRBD1 as a possible D gene (5 bases). There are 18 residues in the CDR3. Looked up from germline, CDR1 is SGHVS and CDR2 is FNYEAQ. V was cut by 5 bases and J by 3 bases, with 23 bases left in between. CDR3 sequence (DNA): TGTGCCAGCAGCCCGACTTCTACAGGCTTCCAATTTGGAAACACCATATATTTT. Protein: CASSPTSTGFQFGNTIYF.

V gene TRBV5-4 combines with J gene TRBJ1-3, with D unclear. CDR1 and CDR2 from the germline V gene are SGHNT and YYREEE (reference sequence). V was clipped by 3 bases and J by 3 bases, with 10 bases between them. This CDR3 region has 14 residues. Here the CDR3 reads CASSSQSDGNTIYF. CDR3 nucleotide sequence: TGTGCCAGCAGCTCGCAGTCTGATGGAAACACCATATATTTT.

The chain carries TRBV5-8 and TRBJ2-5; D tentatively reads TRBD1 or TRBD2 (5 bases each). CDR3 length: 15 residues. Germline values: CDR1 SGHTS, CDR2 YDEGEE. V lost 0 bases, J lost 4 bases, and 13 bases lay in between. CDR3 in DNA: TGTGCCAGCAGCTTGGGCACAGGTCGGGGAGAGACCCAGTACTTC. This sequence encodes CASSLGTGRGETQYF.

The V gene is TRBV7-2, the J gene TRBJ2-2; tentatively, D is TRBD1 or TRBD2 (5 bases each). Germline V gene data show CDR1 as SGHTA and CDR2 as FQGNSA. The CDR3 has 15 residues. V was clipped by 6 bases and J by 4 bases, with 15 bases between them. The DNA of the CDR3 is TGTGCCAGCAGTCATAATGGGGGTTTCACCGGGGAGCTGTTTTTT. Its protein is CASSHNGGFTGELFF.

This clone was detected once. The rearrangement joins TRBV7-2 to TRBJ1-4; D might be TRBD1 (6 bases). The CDR3 loop spans 14 amino acids. The V gene's germline CDR1 is SGHTA and CDR2 FQGNSA. V was pared by 0 bases and J by 7 bases, with 9 bases between. CDR3 amino acids: CASSLAGRGEKLFF. The CDR3 DNA reads as TGTGCCAGCAGCTTAGCGGGCAGGGGTGAAAAACTGTTTTTT. The whole variable domain, remainder taken from reference TRBV7-2 and TRBJ1-4, is GAGVSQSPSNKVTEKGKDVELRCDPISGHTALYWYRQSLGQGLEFLIYFQGNSAPDKSGLPSDRFSAERTGGSVSTLTIQRTQQEDSAVYLCASSLAGRGEKLFFGSGTQLSVL.

The chain is built from TRBV27 and TRBJ1-3, with D maybe TRBD1 (6 bases). Germline loops: CDR1 MNHEY, CDR2 SMNVEV (reference sequence). The V gene lost 4 bases and the J gene lost 8 bases, with 24 bases spanning the gap. The CDR3 is 17 amino acids. The CDR3 is CASSSTSKQGSMHTIYF. CDR3 nucleotides: TGTGCCAGCAGTTCGACCTCCAAACAGGGTTCGATGCACACCATATATTTT.

This chain joins TRBV19 and TRBJ1-1; 10 positions agree with TRBD1. CDR1 LNHDA and CDR2 SQIVND come from the germline V gene (reference sequence). CDR3 length equals 15 residues. V lost 6 bases to trimming and J lost 11 bases; unmatched junction nucleotides: 15. Here the CDR3 reads CASSSPGTGAFGAFF. Here the CDR3 DNA reads TGTGCCAGTAGCTCACCCGGGACAGGGGCATTTGGGGCTTTCTTT.

The J gene is TRBJ1-5, the V gene TRBV5-1; TRBD1 is a possible D gene (6 bases). The CDR3 is 15 residues long. The germline V and J ends were trimmed by 5 bases and 3 bases, with 15 bases remaining between them. Germline CDR1 is SGHRS and CDR2 is YFSETQ. CDR3 bases: TGCGCCAGCAGTGTTGGGGACACGACCAATCAGCCCCAGCATTTT. Amino acid sequence: CASSVGDTTNQPQHF.

The rearrangement links TRBV30 to TRBJ1-4; TRBD1 matches at 11 bases. The CDR3 length is 15 residues. Trimming cost V 0 bases and J 8 bases; bases outside gene matches: 5. Germline V gene lookup returns CDR1 GTSNPN and CDR2 SVGIG (reference sequence). Here the CDR3 reads CAWSVHGTGGEKLFF. The CDR3 bases are TGTGCCTGGAGTGTACACGGGACAGGGGGAGAAAAACTGTTTTTT. Variable domain in full (rest from reference TRBV30 and TRBJ1-4): SQTIHQWPATLVQPVGSPLSLECTVEGTSNPNLYWYRQAAGRGLQLLFYSVGIGQISSEVPQNLSASRPQDRQFILSSKKLLLSDSGFYLCAWSVHGTGGEKLFFGSGTQLSVL.

The rearrangement joins TRBV7-9 to TRBJ1-2; D is ambiguous. CDR1 is SEHNR and CDR2 is FQNEAQ in the germline V gene (reference sequence). The CDR3 spans 11 residues. The V and J ends lost 4 bases and 6 bases respectively, with 6 bases between them. CDR3 in amino acids: CASSSRNGYTF. The CDR3 DNA reads TGTGCCAGCAGCTCCCGGAATGGCTACACCTTC. Based on the CDR3 plus reference TRBV7-9 and TRBJ1-2, the full variable domain is DTGVSQNPRHKITKRGQNVTFRCDPISEHNRLYWYRQTLGQGPEFLTYFQNEAQLEKSRLLSDRFSAERPKGSFSTLEIQRTEQGDSAMYLCASSSRNGYTFGSGTRLTVV.